Each of the 13 T cell receptor beta chains below was sequenced from the same sample in a study of regulatory T cells in long-lasting Graves disease. To make TCR beta libraries, researchers used iRepertoire HTBI primers and Arm-PCR of CDR3 regions. TCRdb recomputed calls from the multiplex PCR reads with MiXCR, one row per CDR3 protein. This sample has under 350,000 distinct CDR3 sequences, with roughly a fifth found just once. Stated time point: persistent/refractory GD, antithyroid drugs over 5 years with positive TRAb. The authors made the TCR library using RNA they extracted from PBMCs. The sequencing used peripheral blood mononuclear cells (PBMCs), collected when the disease was refractory, from a patient treated with antithyroid drugs. Receptors originate from a female donor with Graves disease.

This clonotype was detected many times. The chain links TRBV28 to TRBJ1-2; 9 nucleotides line up with TRBD1. The V gene's germline CDR1 is MDHEN and CDR2 SYDVKM. This CDR3 contains 14 residues. V shed 4 bases, J shed 1 base, and the junction held 1 base outside the gene matches. The CDR3 DNA is TGTGCCAGCAGTTGGACAGGGGATAACTATGGCTACACCTTC. Protein product: CASSWTGDNYGYTF.

The chain recombines TRBV7-9 with TRBJ2-7; weak D call: TRBD1 (5 bases). There are 16 residues in the CDR3. Germline lookup yields CDR1 SEHNR and CDR2 FQNEAQ (reference sequence). Trimming left V 4 bases short and J 3 bases short, with 19 bases between. In nucleotides, the CDR3 is TGTGCCAGCAGCTCCTTTGGCGGCAGGGCTATCTACGAGCAGTACTTC. It is translated as CASSSFGGRAIYEQYF. Together with reference TRBV7-9 and TRBJ2-7, the CDR3 gives the full variable domain: DTGVSQNPRHKITKRGQNVTFRCDPISEHNRLYWYRQTLGQGPEFLTYFQNEAQLEKSRLLSDRFSAERPKGSFSTLEIQRTEQGDSAMYLCASSSFGGRAIYEQYFGPGTRLTVT.

The chain uses TRBV29-1 and TRBJ1-1; 7 bases fit TRBD1. Per the germline V gene, CDR1 is SQVTM and CDR2 is ANQGSEA. The CDR3 is 12 amino acids. J gave up 1 base and V 6 bases, and 2 bases lay outside the gene matches. In DNA, the CDR3 is TGCAGCGTGGGGACAGCGAACACTGAAGCTTTCTTT. Protein product: CSVGTANTEAFF.

This clonotype was seen many times. The chain employs TRBV20-1 and TRBJ1-4, with D unresolved. The CDR3 covers 12 residues. The V gene's germline CDR1 is DFQATT and CDR2 SNEGSKA (reference sequence). The ends were cut back, 3 bases at V and 5 bases at J, with 7 bases in the middle. Written as DNA, the CDR3 is TGCAGTGCTAGGGCCAAGAATGAAAAACTGTTTTTT. This codes for CSARAKNEKLFF.

About this clonotype: This may be a read error: a much more frequent sequence differs by one nucleotide. The chain recombines TRBV7-9 with TRBJ2-7, with D tentatively TRBD1 (5 bases). Germline V CDR1 and CDR2: SEHNR, FQNEAQ (reference sequence). The CDR3 consists of 14 residues. V shed 5 bases and J shed 0 bases, with 11 bases lying between them. CDR3 loop: CASSIGVSSYEQYF. The CDR3 DNA follows: TGTGCCAGCAGCATAGGGGTCAGCTCCTACGAGCAGTACTTC.

This clonotype was seen more than once but under ten times. The chain is built from TRBV10-3 and TRBJ2-7, with a tentative D call TRBD1 (6 bases). The germline CDR1 and CDR2 sequences are ENHRY and SYGVKD. This CDR3 is built from 15 residues. With 8 bases removed from V and 2 bases from J, the gap between germline ends came to 19 bases. The CDR3 loop is CAIRSQGSLPYEQYF. In DNA, the CDR3 is TGTGCCATCCGTTCCCAGGGGAGTCTCCCCTACGAGCAGTACTTC.

In DNA, the CDR3 is TGTGCCAGCAGCGCGAGCGGGGTGAACACCGGGGAGCTGTTTTTT. Amino acids: CASSASGVNTGELFF. The genes are TRBV5-5 and TRBJ2-2; 7 bases map to TRBD2. The ends lost 4 bases at V and 1 base at J; junction bases unmatched: 4. The CDR3 contains 15 residues. Germline CDR1 SGHKS, CDR2 YYEKEE (reference sequence).

This rearrangement joins TRBV6-1 to TRBJ2-7; either TRBD1 or TRBD2 may fit D (5 bases each). CDR1 MNHNS and CDR2 SASEGT come from the germline V gene. CDR3 length equals 12 residues. Trimming stripped 6 bases from V and 11 bases from J, with 17 bases between. CDR3 sequence: CASRSMGEWEYF. CDR3 in DNA: TGTGCCAGCAGGAGTATGGGGGAGTGGGAGTACTTC.

J is TRBJ2-5 and V is TRBV7-9; D not certain. Trimming removed 0 bases from V and 7 bases from J, with 18 bases in between. Germline assignment: CDR1 SEHNR and CDR2 FQNEAQ (reference sequence). The length of the CDR3 is 16 residues. This CDR3 reads CASSLARGEPPGTQYF. Written as DNA, the CDR3 is TGTGCCAGCAGCTTAGCCCGTGGCGAGCCGCCAGGGACCCAGTACTTC.

The genes are TRBV2 and TRBJ1-1; a weak D match, TRBD1 (5 bases). The CDR3 consists of 12 residues. The V end lost 6 bases, the J end lost 4 bases, and 9 bases lay between the germline ends. Germline assignment: CDR1 SNHLY and CDR2 FYNNEI. The CDR3 sequence: CASSGQGTEAFF. The CDR3 bases are TGTGCCAGCAGCGGTCAGGGCACTGAAGCTTTCTTT.

In the case of this clonotype: Given a much more abundant clone one base away, this may be a read error. This sequence joins TRBV9 and TRBJ2-5, with D possibly being TRBD1 or TRBD2 (5 bases each). CDR1 and CDR2 (germline): SGDLS, YYNGEE. This CDR3 is built from 14 residues. V was pared by 0 bases and J by 9 bases, with 15 bases between. The CDR3 DNA reads TGTGCCAGCAGCGTAGGAAAGGGGACGGAGGCCCAGTACTTC. The encoded protein is CASSVGKGTEAQYF. Full variable domain (remainder filled in from reference TRBV9 and TRBJ2-5): DSGVTQTPKHLITATGQRVTLRCSPRSGDLSVYWYQQSLDQGLQFLIQYYNGEERAKGNILERFSAQQFPDLHSELNLSSLELGDSALYFCASSVGKGTEAQYFGPGTRLLVL.

The sample holds many counts of this clonotype. CDR3 sequence (DNA): TGTGCCAGCAGTTTACGGGGGGCGGGGGGTGGCTACACCTTC. It codes for CASSLRGAGGGYTF. The chain uses TRBV27 and TRBJ1-2; possible D gene TRBD1, 6 bases. V gave up 2 bases and J gave up 7 bases, with 14 bases separating them. Germline V gene lookup returns CDR1 MNHEY and CDR2 SMNVEV (reference sequence). The CDR3 contains 14 residues.

This chain connects TRBV10-3 to TRBJ2-7; TRBD2 is a possible D gene (5 bases). Trimming stripped 7 bases from V and 0 bases from J, with 10 bases between. CDR1 ENHRY and CDR2 SYGVKD come from the germline V gene. CDR3 size: 13 residues. The CDR3 nucleotides read TGTGCCATCACCCGGGGTCCCTCCTACGAGCAGTACTTC. Translating gives CAITRGPSYEQYF.